Listed below are T cell receptor beta chains from one sample, sequenced in a study of identical twins. From the 5' RACE reads, TCRdb called clonotypes with MiXCR, one entry per CDR3 protein. The sample consists of 350,000 to 450,000 distinct CDR3 sequences, roughly 20% of them appearing once. Material: naive T cells sorted from blood. These receptors all come from a man in his fifties or sixties in good health. Each CDR3 is given without its conserved first and last residue. The order of the fields is CDR3 length, V gene, CDR3 protein.

len: 14; v_gene: TRBV6-5; CDR3aa: ASSYGSPGMNTEAF
len: 18; v_gene: TRBV24-1; CDR3aa: ATSVFRGGTSGHSYNEQF
len: 12; v_gene: TRBV10-3; CDR3aa: ASSSGRATNEQF
len: 13; v_gene: TRBV12-5; CDR3aa: ASGKSGTNTDTQY
len: 12; v_gene: TRBV12-3/TRBV12-4; CDR3aa: ASSFTTPPGEQY
len: 11; v_gene: TRBV10-3; CDR3aa: AISESKAGELF
len: 10; v_gene: TRBV29-1; CDR3aa: SAMTTDSGYT
len: 10; v_gene: TRBV29-1; CDR3aa: SLAGGINEQF
len: 13; v_gene: TRBV7-2; CDR3aa: ASIEGSGGFNEQF
len: 14; v_gene: TRBV9; CDR3aa: ASSVDPSGSPDTQY
len: 12; v_gene: TRBV5-6; CDR3aa: ASSLDRGMDTQY
len: 17; v_gene: TRBV6-2/TRBV6-3; CDR3aa: ASSYDGGRAVGSYNEQF
len: 14; v_gene: TRBV12-3/TRBV12-4; CDR3aa: ASSLAPLGTTGELF
len: 12; v_gene: TRBV4-3; CDR3aa: ASSLGTGPLEQY
len: 12; v_gene: TRBV6-1; CDR3aa: ASSEEGVQETQY
len: 12; v_gene: TRBV5-1; CDR3aa: ASSSGPREDTQY
len: 10; v_gene: TRBV11-2; CDR3aa: ASSEGARGYT
len: 10; v_gene: TRBV10-3; CDR3aa: AIKQAHNEQF
len: 14; v_gene: TRBV5-1; CDR3aa: ASSPRGDQGGSPLH
len: 11; v_gene: TRBV7-9; CDR3aa: ASSFGGGYGYT